One sample yielded the 18 T cell receptor beta chains listed below, sequenced in a study of persistence of HIV-infected CD4 T cells. These TCRs are of unknown antigen specificity. This was the immunoSEQ version 4 assay in survey mode. Profiled with immunoSEQ multiplex PCR; TCRdb holds only in-frame clones, not every one. Counted here are about 40,000 clones, 75% to 80% occurring once; the ten biggest clones make up 14%. Cells were stimulated with overlapping HIV-1 Gag 15-mer peptides. Sorted nonresponding memory CD4+ T cells were CD40L-negative, CD69-negative, CD45RO-high. Specimen: CD4+ T cells sorted from PBMCs after roughly 18-hour stimulation, collected from a patient who received antiretroviral therapy. These receptors were taken from an adult man with HIV who was CMV-seropositive.

Only a few counts were recorded for this clone. The chain has TRBV28 and TRBJ2-5; 7 bases are shared with TRBD2. V dropped 5 bases and J dropped 4; count of bases not matched to a gene: 16. The length of the CDR3 is 17 residues. CDR1 and CDR2 from the germline V gene are MDHEN and SYDVKM. In DNA, the CDR3 is TGTGCCAGCAGTCCAACGGGAGGAGCGATGAGAGCAGAGACCCAGTACTTC. Protein: CASSPTGGAMRAETQYF.

The J gene is TRBJ1-1, the V gene TRBV16; TRBD1 matches 7 bases. This CDR3 has 16 amino acids. The V gene end was trimmed by 0 bases and the J gene end by 8 bases; junction bases not matched to a gene: 12. CDR1 is KGHSY, CDR2 FQNENV, per germline. Written as DNA, the CDR3 is TGTGCCAGCAGCCAATCTGTCGTGACAGGGTCTACCGAAGCTTTCTTT. It is translated as CASSQSVVTGSTEAFF.

The V and J genes are TRBV9 and TRBJ2-1; 10 nucleotides line up with TRBD2. Unmatched junction bases numbered 14, after V lost 5 bases and J lost 9 bases. The CDR3 contains 16 residues. Germline lookup yields CDR1 SGDLS and CDR2 YYNGEE. CDR3 protein: CASSSAGGPGLGEQFF. CDR3 in DNA: TGTGCCAGCAGTTCAGCGGGAGGGCCGGGGTTAGGTGAGCAGTTCTTC.

This clone turned up a few times. This chain connects TRBV6-1 to TRBJ1-6; no firm D call. The CDR3 spans 13 residues. Germline V CDR1 and CDR2: MNHNS, SASEGT. Trimming left V 6 bases short and J 8 bases short, with 11 bases between. The CDR3 DNA follows: TGTGCCAGCAGCCTGGGTGTGGATTCACCCCTCCACTTT. It codes for CASSLGVDSPLHF.

This clone was picked up one time. This sequence joins TRBV18 and TRBJ1-6, with 9 bases identical to TRBD1. The CDR3 is made up of 15 amino acids. Germline-derived CDR1 and CDR2 are KGHSH and LQKENI. The J segment lost 9 bases and the V segment lost 3 bases, leaving 6 bases of the junction unmatched. CDR3 sequence (DNA): TGTGCCAGCTCACCTTCGGACAGGGGTTTTTCACCCCTCCACTTT. It encodes CASSPSDRGFSPLHF. The whole variable domain, remainder taken from reference TRBV18 and TRBJ1-6, is NAGVMQNPRHLVRRRGQEARLRCSPMKGHSHVYWYRQLPEEGLKFMVYLQKENIIDESGMPKERFSAEFPKEGPSILRIQQVVRGDSAAYFCASSPSDRGFSPLHFGNGTRLTVT.

The chain has TRBV5-1 and TRBJ2-5; 12 bases agree with TRBD1. V shed 3 bases, J shed 5 bases, and the junction held 8 bases outside the gene matches. This CDR3 is built from 16 residues. Germline CDR1 is SGHRS and CDR2 is YFSETQ. CDR3 in amino acids: CASSSRGDRGQETQYF. As DNA, the CDR3 is TGCGCCAGCAGCTCGCGTGGGGACAGGGGGCAGGAGACCCAGTACTTC.

In its sample, this clone was seen a few times. This rearrangement joins TRBV7-9 to TRBJ1-4, with 7 bases aligning to TRBD1. The V gene end was trimmed by 2 bases and the J gene end by 8 bases; junction bases not matched to a gene: 8. From germline, CDR1 is SEHNR and CDR2 FQNEAQ (reference sequence). The CDR3 sequence is 15 residues long. CDR3 amino acids: CASSLLGGGLEKLFF. CDR3 DNA: TGTGCCAGCAGCTTATTAGGAGGGGGCTTGGAAAAACTGTTTTTT. The full variable domain, with the rest looked up from reference TRBV7-9 and TRBJ1-4, is DTGVSQNPRHKITKRGQNVTFRCDPISEHNRLYWYRQTLGQGPEFLTYFQNEAQLEKSRLLSDRFSAERPKGSFSTLEIQRTEQGDSAMYLCASSLLGGGLEKLFFGSGTQLSVL.

Details on this clone: At one of its ends the junction is not consistent with the germline gene, which may arise from a read error. This chain links TRBV5-1 with TRBJ1-1; no firm D call. Germline loops: CDR1 SGHRS, CDR2 YFSETQ. CDR3 size: 13 residues. The chain's CDR3 is CASRLAANTEAFF. In DNA, the CDR3 is TGCGCCAGCAGGTTGGCCGCGAACACTGAAGCTTTCTTT.

The V gene is TRBV29-1, the J gene TRBJ2-1, with 13 positions matching TRBD2. V was clipped by 5 bases and J by 12 bases; unmatched bases: 7. The CDR3 contains 13 residues. Germline V lookup: CDR1 SQVTM, CDR2 ANQGSEA. CDR3 bases: TGCAGCGTTTTGGGGACTAGCGGGATTGCGCAGTTCTTC. This sequence encodes CSVLGTSGIAQFF.

V usage is TRBV27 and J usage is TRBJ2-3, with no clear D. Germline V gene lookup returns CDR1 MNHEY and CDR2 SMNVEV (reference sequence). The CDR3 is 12 amino acids. With 3 bases removed from V and 6 bases from J, the gap between germline ends came to 7 bases. CDR3 in amino acids: CASSLRGDTQYF. In DNA form, the CDR3 reads TGTGCCAGCAGTTTGCGAGGCGATACGCAGTATTTT.

The V call is TRBV2, the J call TRBJ1-1; no clear D. CDR1 is SNHLY, CDR2 FYNNEI, per germline. The CDR3 loop spans 14 amino acids. V lost 4 bases and J lost 1, with 10 bases in between. In nucleotides, the CDR3 is TGTGCCAGCAGTGTAGGGCGGCAGAACACTGAAGCTTTCTTT. Its translation: CASSVGRQNTEAFF.

J is TRBJ1-1 and V is TRBV10-2, with D perhaps matching TRBD1 (6 bases). CDR1 is WSHSY, CDR2 SAAADI, per germline. The CDR3 length is 13 residues. Trimming shortened V by 5 bases and J by 5 bases, and 12 bases separated the two germline ends. The CDR3 is CASSRVQGTEAFF. Here the CDR3 DNA reads TGCGCCAGCAGTCGGGTTCAGGGGACTGAAGCTTTCTTT.

CDR3 loop: CASSLESYEQYF. In DNA, the CDR3 is TGTGCCAGCAGCCTAGAAAGCTACGAGCAGTACTTC. The chain combines TRBV5-4 with TRBJ2-7; D not certain. The germline gives CDR1 SGHNT, CDR2 YYREEE (reference sequence). Trimming removed 4 bases from V and 3 bases from J, with 8 bases in between. The CDR3 has 12 residues.

The gene calls are TRBV7-2 and TRBJ1-3, with 7 positions matching TRBD1. V trimming: 1 base; J trimming: 0 bases; junction bases outside the gene matches: 9. The germline gives CDR1 SGHTA, CDR2 FQGNSA. The CDR3 totals 18 residues. CDR3 residues: CASSLGWGGQNSGNTIYF. The CDR3 region has the DNA TGTGCCAGCAGCTTAGGCTGGGGGGGACAGAACTCTGGAAACACCATATATTTT. The whole variable domain, remainder taken from reference TRBV7-2 and TRBJ1-3, is GAGVSQSPSNKVTEKGKDVELRCDPISGHTALYWYRQSLGQGLEFLIYFQGNSAPDKSGLPSDRFSAERTGGSVSTLTIQRTQQEDSAVYLCASSLGWGGQNSGNTIYFGEGSWLTVV.

The V gene is TRBV19, the J gene TRBJ2-2, with 10 bases lining up with TRBD2. This CDR3 has 15 residues. V dropped 5 bases and J dropped 4; count of bases not matched to a gene: 4. CDR1 is LNHDA and CDR2 is SQIVND in the germline V gene (reference sequence). CDR3 protein: CASSVLAGTTGELFF. CDR3 DNA sequence: TGTGCCAGTAGTGTACTAGCGGGGACCACCGGGGAGCTGTTTTTT.

CDR3 sequence: CSVEDESTGGYTF. The CDR3 nucleotides are TGCAGCGTTGAAGATGAGTCCACTGGTGGCTACACCTTC. The chain employs TRBV29-1 and TRBJ1-2; D gene uncertain. Per the germline V gene, CDR1 is SQVTM and CDR2 is ANQGSEA. The ends were cut back, 0 bases at V and 7 bases at J, with 12 bases in the middle. CDR3 size: 13 residues.

The V gene is TRBV2, the J gene TRBJ2-1, with no clear D. The CDR3 is made up of 12 amino acids. V dropped 8 bases and J dropped 4 bases, with 9 bases sitting between them. Germline V gives CDR1 SNHLY, CDR2 FYNNEI. The CDR3 DNA reads as TGTGCCAGCGCGGCGATTTACAATGAGCAGTTCTTC. This encodes CASAAIYNEQFF.

The chain joins TRBV7-2 to TRBJ1-2, with D tentatively TRBD1 (5 bases). V was pared by 5 bases and J by 6 bases, with 16 bases between. CDR1 SGHTA and CDR2 FQGNSA come from the germline V gene. The CDR3 runs 14 residues. The CDR3 sequence: CASSGDSGANGYTF. In nucleotides, the CDR3 is TGTGCCAGCAGCGGCGACAGCGGCGCCAATGGCTACACCTTC.